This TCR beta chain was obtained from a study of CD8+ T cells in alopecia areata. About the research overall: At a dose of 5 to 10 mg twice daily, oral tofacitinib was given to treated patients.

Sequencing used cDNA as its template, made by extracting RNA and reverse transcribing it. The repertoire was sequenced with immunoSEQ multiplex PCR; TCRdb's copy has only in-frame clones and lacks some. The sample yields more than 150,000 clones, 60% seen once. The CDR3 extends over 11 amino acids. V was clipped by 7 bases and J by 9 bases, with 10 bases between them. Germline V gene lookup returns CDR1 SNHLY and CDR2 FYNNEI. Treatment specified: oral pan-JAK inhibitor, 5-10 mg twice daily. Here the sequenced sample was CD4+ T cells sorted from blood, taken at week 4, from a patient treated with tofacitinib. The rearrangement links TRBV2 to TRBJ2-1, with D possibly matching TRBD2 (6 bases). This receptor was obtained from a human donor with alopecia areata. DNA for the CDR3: TGTGCCAGCACGGGGGTCGGTGAGCAGTTCTTC. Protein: CASTGVGEQFF.